The 12 T cell receptor beta chains in this list originate from one sample, sequenced in a study of blood T cell repertoires in COVID-19. The assay was immunoSEQ multiplex PCR, and TCRdb's table has in-frame clones only and misses some. In the table there are 310,000 or so clones, around 87% of which are singletons. Input material: peripheral blood. The receptors stem from a woman aged 45-60 years who had recovered from COVID-19.

The rearrangement links TRBV5-6 to TRBJ1-2; 7 nucleotides line up with TRBD1. Germline CDR1 reads SGHDT; CDR2 reads YYEEEE. This CDR3 comprises 13 residues. The trim removed 4 bases at V and 4 bases at J, leaving 4 bases unmatched. The CDR3 nucleotides are TGTGCCAGCAGCCTTGACAGGGTCTATGGCTACACCTTC. Protein product: CASSLDRVYGYTF.

The CDR3 DNA follows: TGTGCCAGCAGCCTAGGGACAGCCTATGGCTACACCTTC. Amino acids: CASSLGTAYGYTF. The chain combines TRBV7-6 with TRBJ1-2; 7 bases agree with TRBD1. The CDR3 is 13 amino acids. The junction had 4 bases not matched to a gene; V was cut back by 5 bases and J by 4 bases. Germline CDR1 reads SGHVS; CDR2 reads FNYEAQ.

This clone was counted once. The chain recombines TRBV7-9 with TRBJ1-2, with D unclear. The CDR3 consists of 13 residues. V lost 2 bases to trimming and J lost 8 bases, with 12 bases between them. Per the germline V gene, CDR1 is SEHNR and CDR2 is FQNEAQ (reference sequence). The CDR3 DNA sequence: TGTGCCAGCAGCTTATCCGGGGAGATGGGCTACACCTTC. Its protein product is CASSLSGEMGYTF.

The genes are TRBV6-2 or TRBV6-3 and TRBJ1-3; D ambiguous. Germline assignment: CDR1 MNHEY and CDR2 SVGEGT. With 5 bases removed from V and 0 bases from J, the gap between germline ends came to 14 bases. CDR3 size: 16 residues. CDR3 sequence: CASSPSSVISGNTIYF. The DNA of the CDR3 is TGTGCCAGCAGTCCGAGTTCGGTCATCTCTGGAAACACCATATATTTT.

This chain connects TRBV5-6 to TRBJ1-2; 7 nucleotides align to TRBD1. The trim removed 0 bases at V and 7 bases at J, leaving 3 bases unmatched. Germline assignment: CDR1 SGHDT and CDR2 YYEEEE. There are 13 residues in the CDR3. The CDR3 nucleotides are TGTGCCAGCAGCTTGGTGGCAGGGGGTGGCTACACCTTC. This codes for CASSLVAGGGYTF.

This chain joins TRBV9 and TRBJ2-3, with D perhaps matching TRBD1 (5 bases). Trimming stripped 3 bases from V and 2 bases from J, with 16 bases between. Germline-derived CDR1 and CDR2 are SGDLS and YYNGEE. The CDR3 loop spans 16 amino acids. Here the CDR3 DNA reads TGTGCCAGCAGCGAAAGGGGCCAGGCGCCCACAGATACGCAGTATTTT. This gives the protein CASSERGQAPTDTQYF.

Written as DNA, the CDR3 is TGTGCCAGCAGCCGGAACAGGGGGGGGACTGAAGCTTTCTTT. Its protein product is CASSRNRGGTEAFF. The V call is TRBV4-2, the J call TRBJ1-1; 8 nucleotides line up with TRBD1. V lost 4 bases, J lost 5 bases, and 6 bases stayed unmatched. The CDR3 sequence is 14 residues long. Germline V gives CDR1 LGHNA, CDR2 YNFKEQ.

The V and J genes are TRBV30 and TRBJ2-5; 7 bases agree with TRBD1. Per germline, CDR1 GTSNPN and CDR2 SVGIG (reference sequence). The CDR3 sequence is 15 residues long. V was pared by 2 bases and J by 2 bases, with 8 bases of the junction left unmatched. CDR3 residues: CAWSQGTALQETQYF. The CDR3 bases are TGTGCCTGGAGTCAAGGGACAGCCTTACAAGAGACCCAGTACTTC.

The table lists this clone with a count of one. The chain combines TRBV18 with TRBJ1-1, with 11 bases matching TRBD1. CDR1 KGHSH and CDR2 LQKENI come from the germline V gene. This CDR3 is built from 16 residues. The trim removed 1 base at V and 4 bases at J, leaving 5 bases unmatched. DNA for the CDR3: TGTGCCAGCTCACCACGGACAGGGGGCGCGGGCACTGAAGCTTTCTTT. Translated, it gives CASSPRTGGAGTEAFF.

V gene TRBV15 combines with J gene TRBJ2-1; no firm D call. Germline V gene data show CDR1 as LNHNV and CDR2 as YYDKDF (reference sequence). CDR3 length equals 14 residues. The V and J ends lost 0 bases and 8 bases respectively, with 11 bases between them. The CDR3 DNA follows: TGTGCCACCAGCAGAGATCATCCGAGCGATGAGCAGTTCTTC. This encodes CATSRDHPSDEQFF. The whole variable domain, filled in from reference TRBV15 and TRBJ2-1, reads DAMVIQNPRYQVTQFGKPVTLSCSQTLNHNVMYWYQQKSSQAPKLLFHYYDKDFNNEADTPDNFQSRRPNTSFCFLDIRSPGLGDTAMYLCATSRDHPSDEQFFGPGTRLTVL.

Here the CDR3 DNA reads TGTGCCATCAGTGTTGGCAGCGCTAACTATGGCTACACCTTC. Translating gives CAISVGSANYGYTF. The rearrangement links TRBV10-3 to TRBJ1-2; D gene uncertain. The V and J ends lost 4 bases and 0 bases respectively, with 9 bases between them. Germline assignment: CDR1 ENHRY and CDR2 SYGVKD. CDR3 size: 14 residues.

This chain uses TRBV7-3 with TRBJ2-5; TRBD1 is a possible D gene (6 bases). V was cut by 4 bases and J by 2 bases, with 8 bases left in between. This CDR3 spans 13 amino acids. Germline V gene data show CDR1 as SGHTA and CDR2 as FQGTGA. The CDR3 region is CASSSRGQETQYF. DNA of the CDR3: TGTGCCAGCAGCTCCAGGGGACAAGAGACCCAGTACTTC. Drawing the rest from reference TRBV7-3 and TRBJ2-5, the complete variable domain is GAGVSQTPSNKVTEKGKYVELRCDPISGHTALYWYRQSLGQGPEFLIYFQGTGAADDSGLPNDRFFAVRPEGSVSTLKIQRTERGDSAVYLCASSSRGQETQYFGPGTRLLVL.